These T cell receptor beta chains were read from a single sample in a study of OX40 agonist ivuxolimab in advanced cancers. Assay: immunoSEQ multiplex PCR; the TCRdb copy retains only in-frame clones and omits some. The sample carries 60,000 to 80,000 clones, around nine tenths recorded once. Source: CD4+ or CD8+ T cells sorted from blood, taken in a trial of the OX40 agonist ivuxolimab. All receptors derive from an adult with an advanced solid tumor such as melanoma, head and neck, liver or kidney cancer. CDR3s include the opening cysteine and the closing phenylalanine or tryptophan. A D gene is named only where the DNA matches it firmly. The listing skips clone size in some rows; elsewhere it reads once, few, many or a size class.

D gene	V gene	J gene	clone size	CDR3 DNA	CDR3 protein
TRBD2	TRBV5-1	TRBJ2-3	-	TGCGCCAGCAGCTTCCGGACTAGCGGATATATCACAGATACGCAGTATTTT	CASSFRTSGYITDTQYF
TRBD1	TRBV4-1	TRBJ2-7	-	TGCGCCAGCAGCCAAGTACAGACAGGGATCTCCTACGAGCAGTACTTC	CASSQVQTGISYEQYF
-	TRBV19	TRBJ2-5	-	TGTGCCAGTAGGAGGGCAGACCAAGAGACCCAGTACTTC	CASRRADQETQYF
TRBD1	TRBV28	TRBJ2-7	few	TGTGCCAGCAGTTCCCCTGGGGGACAGGGGTTCGAGCAGTACTTC	CASSSPGGQGFEQYF
TRBD2	TRBV5-1	TRBJ2-1	once	TGCGCCAGCAGCTTGACCGGGAGGAATGAGCAGTTCTTC	CASSLTGRNEQFF
-	TRBV15	TRBJ1-4	-	TGTGCCACCAGCATGATCGGGCAGGAACTGTTTTTT	CATSMIGQELFF
-	TRBV6-6	TRBJ2-7	-	TGTGCCAGTCGAACTACAGGGACCTCGTTTGTGCAGTACTTC	CASRTTGTSFVQYF
-	TRBV10-3	TRBJ1-2	once	TGTGCCATCACCGGACAGCGGGACTATGGCTACACCTTC	CAITGQRDYGYTF
TRBD2	TRBV9	TRBJ2-2	-	TGTGCCAGCAGCGTCGGGACTAGCGTTGACACCGGGGAGCTGTTTTTT	CASSVGTSVDTGELFF
-	TRBV5-1	TRBJ1-1	-	TGCGCCAGCAGCTCTGCGTCGGGGGCCTTCTTGAACACTGAAGCTTTCTTT	CASSSASGAFLNTEAFF
-	TRBV14	TRBJ2-5	-	TGTGCCAGCAGCCAATGGGGCAGCCCTTTGGGGGAGACCCAGTACTTC	CASSQWGSPLGETQYF
-	TRBV19	TRBJ1-3	-	TGTGCCAGTAGTATCGACGGCAACTCTGGAAACACCATATATTTT	CASSIDGNSGNTIYF
-	TRBV19	TRBJ1-2	-	TGTGCCAGTCGCGGCTGGGAGGATATCTATGGCTACACCTTC	CASRGWEDIYGYTF
-	TRBV11-3	TRBJ2-3	-	TGTGCCAGCAGCTTAAGAGCGGCTAGCACAGATACGCAGTATTTT	CASSLRAASTDTQYF
TRBD1	TRBV5-8	TRBJ1-2	-	TGTGCCAGCAGCTTACAGGGGGCTGACTATGGCTACACCTTC	CASSLQGADYGYTF
TRBD2	TRBV15	TRBJ2-3	-	TGTGCCACCAGCCCGCGACTAGCGGCTAGCACAGATACGCAGTATTTT	CATSPRLAASTDTQYF
-	TRBV15	TRBJ2-1	-	TGTGCCACCAGCAGAGATCAGCAACCTCAGTTCTTC	CATSRDQQPQFF
-	TRBV30	TRBJ2-5	-	TGTGCCTGGAGTGCCGGCCAGGGGGGAGAGACCCAGTACTTC	CAWSAGQGGETQYF
TRBD1	TRBV18	TRBJ1-1	few	TGTGCCAGCTCACCACCGGGGACAGTCACTGAAGCTTTCTTT	CASSPPGTVTEAFF
TRBD2	TRBV27	TRBJ2-2	-	TGTGCCAGCAGAAGGACTAGCGGGAGAGGGGAGCTGTTTTTT	CASRRTSGRGELFF
-	TRBV9	TRBJ2-1	-	TGTGCCAGCAGCACAGACAATGAGCAGTTCTTC	CASSTDNEQFF
TRBD1	TRBV29-1	TRBJ2-7	-	TGCAGCGCGAAGGACAGGGGGCGGTACGAGCAGTACTTC	CSAKDRGRYEQYF
-	TRBV30	TRBJ2-2	once	TGTGCCTGGCCGGACAGGAACACCGGGGAGCTGTTTTTT	CAWPDRNTGELFF
-	TRBV7-9	TRBJ2-7	once	TGTGCCAGCACCCCTGCGGACCGGGCGGTCTACGAGCAGTACTTC	CASTPADRAVYEQYF
TRBD1	TRBV6-4	TRBJ1-5	-	TGTGCCAGCAGTATTACAGGGGGCGCGAATCAGCCCCAGCATTTT	CASSITGGANQPQHF
TRBD1	TRBV7-2	TRBJ2-7	-	TGTGCCAGCAGCACCAGACAGGGGGCGGGGGAGCAGTACTTC	CASSTRQGAGEQYF
-	TRBV6-4	TRBJ2-7	-	TGTGCCAGCACCCCCCCCCGGCGGGGAAACTCCTACGAGCAGTACTTC	CASTPPRRGNSYEQYF
TRBD1	TRBV18	TRBJ1-4	-	TGTGCCAGTAATGACAGGGGGCGGAATGAAAAACTGTTTTTT	CASNDRGRNEKLFF
-	TRBV2	TRBJ2-3	-	TGTGCCAGCAATCGCGGTAACGCCGGCACAGATACGCAGTATTTT	CASNRGNAGTDTQYF
-	TRBV6-5	TRBJ1-5	-	TGTGCCAGCGGGGGTAGCAATCAGCCCCAGCATTTT	CASGGSNQPQHF
TRBD2	TRBV4-2	TRBJ2-1	medium-sized	TGTGCCAGCAGCCAGGGGGACTACTACAATGAGCAGTTCTTC	CASSQGDYYNEQFF
TRBD2	TRBV7-9	TRBJ2-7	-	TGTGCCAGCAGCCAACATGGACTAGCGGGTCAGAGCTCCTACGAGCAGTACTTC	CASSQHGLAGQSSYEQYF
TRBD2	TRBV5-1	TRBJ2-7	-	TGCGCCAGCAGCACCAGCGGGGACTCCTACGAGCAGTACTTC	CASSTSGDSYEQYF
-	TRBV5-5	TRBJ1-5	-	TGTGCCAGCAGCTTGGAGAGTGTCCTTAGCAATCAGCCCCAGCATTTT	CASSLESVLSNQPQHF
-	TRBV7-9	TRBJ1-2	-	TGTGCCAGCAGCTTACGGGACCACTATGGCTACACCTTC	CASSLRDHYGYTF
TRBD2	TRBV7-9	TRBJ2-6	-	TGTGCCAGCAGCAAACTAGCGGCCTACTCTGGGGCCAACGTCCTGACTTTC	CASSKLAAYSGANVLTF
-	TRBV11-3	TRBJ1-5	-	TGTGCCAGCAGCCAAGGGGGCAATCAGCCCCAGCATTTT	CASSQGGNQPQHF
-	TRBV19	TRBJ2-1	-	TGTGCCAGTAGTAAAACACCCTCGGGACTCTACTACAATGAGCAGTTCTTC	CASSKTPSGLYYNEQFF
-	TRBV28	TRBJ1-6	-	TGTGCCAGCGCTTGGGCAGGGGTCTCACCCCTCCACTTT	CASAWAGVSPLHF
TRBD1	TRBV6-5	TRBJ1-3	-	TGTGCCAGCGGCACACAGGGGGCAGGAGGAAACACCATATATTTT	CASGTQGAGGNTIYF
-	TRBV7-9	TRBJ2-3	-	TGTGCCAGCAACAGGGGAGGGAGCGCAGATACGCAGTATTTT	CASNRGGSADTQYF
-	TRBV5-5	TRBJ1-2	-	TGTGCCAGCAGCTTGGCAGAGGCTAACTATGGCTACACCTTC	CASSLAEANYGYTF
-	TRBV30	TRBJ2-5	-	TGTGCCTGGAGGACTGGGGCGGGTGAGACCCAGTACTTC	CAWRTGAGETQYF
-	TRBV9	TRBJ2-2	-	TGTGCCAGCAGCGCCCCTACGTGGAACACCGGGGAGCTGTTTTTT	CASSAPTWNTGELFF
-	TRBV10-3	TRBJ2-2	-	TGTGCCATCAGTGAGTCAAAAGGACCCGCGAACACCGGGGAGCTGTTTTTT	CAISESKGPANTGELFF
TRBD2	TRBV19	TRBJ2-2	-	TGTGCCAGTAGTACCCTAGCGGGAGTCAACACCGGGGAGCTGTTTTTT	CASSTLAGVNTGELFF
TRBD2	TRBV7-2	TRBJ2-1	once	TGTGCCAGCAGCTCCTCTCTGGGGCGGGAGGGATCCCATGAGCAGTTCTTC	CASSSSLGREGSHEQFF
TRBD2	TRBV7-6	TRBJ2-3	-	TGTGCCAGCAGCTTAGGACCGACTAGCGGCCCAGATACGCAGTATTTT	CASSLGPTSGPDTQYF
TRBD2	TRBV29-1	TRBJ2-7	-	TGCAGCGTTGTTCCCCTAGCGGGTTCCTACGAGCAGTACTTC	CSVVPLAGSYEQYF
-	TRBV19	TRBJ2-6	-	TGTGCCAGTAAATCGTTCAGCCAACTAACCTCTGGGGCCAACGTCCTGACTTTC	CASKSFSQLTSGANVLTF
-	TRBV19	TRBJ1-3	-	TGTGCCAGTCTGACAGGCCCTGGAAACACCATATATTTT	CASLTGPGNTIYF
-	TRBV10-3	TRBJ2-7	few	TGTGCCATCAGTGAGTCGGGTGCCTACGAGCAGTACTTC	CAISESGAYEQYF
-	TRBV9	TRBJ2-3	-	TGTGCCAGCAGCGTAGGCCAGCGTAGCACAGATACGCAGTATTTT	CASSVGQRSTDTQYF